A selection of T cell receptor beta chains follows, all from one sample in a study of a mutant IDH1 vaccine in newly diagnosed glioma. These receptors' targets are unknown. Profiling relied on immunoSEQ multiplex PCR, and the TCRdb table lists in-frame clones only, not all of them. This sample has tens of thousands of clones, with 84% found just once. The sample was PBMCs, taken from a glioma patient whose treatment included an IDH1 peptide vaccine. The receptors stem from a man aged 18-30 years with glioma. CDR3s include the opening cysteine and the closing phenylalanine or tryptophan. A D gene is named only where the DNA matches it firmly. A clone size is listed for some rows: how often the clone was seen (once, few, many), or a class if it is expanded.

V: TRBV11-2; D: NA; size: NA; J: TRBJ1-1; CDR3: CASSFPRWQGTEAFF; DNA: TGTGCCAGCAGCTTTCCAAGGTGGCAGGGGACTGAAGCTTTCTTT
V: TRBV4-3; D: TRBD1; size: NA; J: TRBJ1-1; CDR3: CASSQSPDRPKDTEAFF; DNA: TGCGCCAGCAGCCAAAGCCCGGACAGGCCGAAGGACACTGAAGCTTTCTTT
V: TRBV13; D: TRBD1; size: NA; J: TRBJ2-2; CDR3: CASSFRQGTGTGELFF; DNA: TGTGCCAGCAGCTTCAGACAGGGAACGGGCACCGGGGAGCTGTTTTTT
V: TRBV4-3; D: NA; size: NA; J: TRBJ2-5; CDR3: CASSQGGARRETQYF; DNA: TGCGCCAGCAGCCAGGGGGGTGCCCGGAGGGAGACCCAGTACTTC
V: TRBV27; D: NA; size: NA; J: TRBJ1-1; CDR3: CASSFSSWSTEAFF; DNA: TGTGCCAGCAGTTTTTCATCATGGAGCACTGAAGCTTTCTTT
V: TRBV28; D: NA; size: NA; J: TRBJ1-3; CDR3: CASTLGRRHFLARNTIYF; DNA: TGTGCCAGCACCTTGGGACGGCGTCATTTTTTGGCGCGAAACACCATATATTTT
V: TRBV6-4; D: NA; size: NA; J: TRBJ2-1; CDR3: CASSAGLFYNEQFF; DNA: TGTGCCAGCAGTGCAGGACTATTCTACAATGAGCAGTTCTTC
V: TRBV2; D: NA; size: NA; J: TRBJ1-5; CDR3: CASTGRGNQPQHF; DNA: TGTGCCAGTACCGGTCGCGGCAATCAGCCCCAGCATTTT
V: TRBV10-3; D: TRBD2; size: NA; J: TRBJ2-7; CDR3: CAISPLAGGNEQYF; DNA: TGTGCCATCAGTCCTCTAGCGGGAGGTAACGAGCAGTACTTC
V: TRBV4-3; D: NA; size: NA; J: TRBJ1-1; CDR3: CASSQENEAYMNTEAFF; DNA: TGCGCCAGCAGCCAAGAGAACGAGGCCTACATGAACACTGAAGCTTTCTTT
V: TRBV6-1; D: TRBD2; size: NA; J: TRBJ2-5; CDR3: CASSPVGTRGETQYF; DNA: TGTGCCAGCAGCCCAGTGGGGACTAGGGGGGAGACCCAGTACTTC
V: TRBV5-1; D: NA; size: NA; J: TRBJ2-3; CDR3: CASTLTDTQYF; DNA: TGCGCCAGCACCCTCACAGATACGCAGTATTTT
V: TRBV5-1; D: NA; size: NA; J: TRBJ1-2; CDR3: CASSPLRSEYYGYTF; DNA: TGCGCCAGCAGCCCGCTCAGGAGCGAATACTATGGCTACACCTTC
V: TRBV27; D: NA; size: NA; J: TRBJ1-1; CDR3: CASSGLATEAFF; DNA: TGTGCCAGCAGTGGTTTGGCCACTGAAGCTTTCTTT
V: TRBV7-9; D: TRBD1; size: few; J: TRBJ1-1; CDR3: CASSSGTGGHTEAFF; DNA: TGTGCCAGCAGCTCCGGGACAGGGGGCCACACTGAAGCTTTCTTT
V: TRBV19; D: NA; size: once; J: TRBJ1-3; CDR3: CASSITPISGQWKTGNTIYF; DNA: TGTGCCAGTAGTATCACCCCCATCAGTGGGCAATGGAAGACTGGAAACACCATATATTTT
V: TRBV6-5; D: TRBD1; size: NA; J: TRBJ2-7; CDR3: CASSYSPGQLNF; DNA: TGTGCCAGCAGTTACTCCCCGGGACAGTTGAACTTC
V: TRBV7-9; D: NA; size: NA; J: TRBJ2-1; CDR3: CASSATYNEQFF; DNA: TGTGCCAGCAGCGCGACATACAATGAGCAGTTCTTC
V: TRBV19; D: NA; size: NA; J: TRBJ2-3; CDR3: CASSPATLTDTQYF; DNA: TGTGCCAGTAGTCCGGCGACCCTCACAGATACGCAGTATTTT
V: TRBV29-1; D: TRBD1; size: NA; J: TRBJ1-1; CDR3: CSVGDRDAFF; DNA: TGCAGCGTTGGCGACAGGGACGCTTTCTTT
V: TRBV15; D: NA; size: NA; J: TRBJ1-2; CDR3: CATSSRQGVNYGYTF; DNA: TGTGCCACCAGCAGCCGTCAGGGTGTGAACTATGGCTACACCTTC
V: TRBV19; D: NA; size: NA; J: TRBJ1-2; CDR3: CASSASGRTNYGYTF; DNA: TGTGCCAGTAGTGCTTCCGGGAGGACTAACTATGGCTACACCTTC
V: TRBV5-4; D: NA; size: NA; J: TRBJ1-1; CDR3: CASSAPSGFSMNTEAFF; DNA: TGTGCCAGCAGCGCCCCTTCGGGTTTTTCCATGAACACTGAAGCTTTCTTT
V: TRBV9; D: TRBD2; size: NA; J: TRBJ2-5; CDR3: CASSVWGGVKEIQYF; DNA: TGTGCCAGCAGCGTGTGGGGGGGGGTTAAAGAGATCCAGTACTTC
V: TRBV7-2; D: TRBD2; size: NA; J: TRBJ2-1; CDR3: CASSSGTSGAYNEQFF; DNA: TGTGCCAGCAGCTCCGGGACTAGCGGGGCCTACAATGAGCAGTTCTTC
V: TRBV14; D: NA; size: NA; J: TRBJ2-6; CDR3: CASSRDRSPSGANVLTF; DNA: TGTGCCAGCAGCCGTGACAGGTCCCCCTCTGGGGCCAACGTCCTGACTTTC
V: TRBV5-1; D: NA; size: NA; J: TRBJ2-3; CDR3: CASSRISRQISTDTQYF; DNA: TGCGCCAGCAGCCGAATATCTCGACAAATAAGCACAGATACGCAGTATTTT
V: TRBV25-1; D: TRBD2; size: NA; J: TRBJ2-1; CDR3: CASSELGTSGSWEQFF; DNA: TGTGCCAGCAGTGAATTAGGGACTAGCGGGAGTTGGGAGCAGTTCTTC
V: TRBV6-5; D: NA; size: NA; J: TRBJ1-4; CDR3: CASSDVATNEKLFF; DNA: TGTGCCAGCAGTGACGTAGCAACTAATGAAAAACTGTTTTTT
V: TRBV27; D: NA; size: NA; J: TRBJ2-7; CDR3: CASSRWGGSPVEQYF; DNA: TGTGCCAGCAGTCGATGGGGGGGCAGTCCTGTCGAGCAGTACTTC
V: TRBV21-1; D: NA; size: NA; J: TRBJ1-2; CDR3: CASHPDGSNYGYTF; DNA: TGTGCCAGCCATCCGGACGGATCTAACTATGGCTACACCTTC
V: TRBV6-5; D: TRBD1; size: NA; J: TRBJ1-2; CDR3: CASSLRTGYGYTF; DNA: TGTGCCAGCAGTTTGAGGACAGGCTATGGCTACACCTTC
V: TRBV7-3; D: NA; size: NA; J: TRBJ2-1; CDR3: CASSLRGLAFSGYNEQFF; DNA: TGTGCCAGCAGCTTAAGGGGACTGGCCTTCTCCGGCTACAATGAGCAGTTCTTC
V: TRBV15; D: NA; size: NA; J: TRBJ2-4; CDR3: CATSGGGVRHIQYF; DNA: TGTGCCACCAGCGGAGGGGGGGTTAGACACATTCAGTACTTC
V: TRBV5-1; D: NA; size: NA; J: TRBJ1-1; CDR3: CASSSPAGRMNTEAFF; DNA: TGCGCCAGCAGCTCTCCCGCGGGACGGATGAACACTGAAGCTTTCTTT
V: TRBV27; D: NA; size: NA; J: TRBJ1-4; CDR3: CASSGVAGRFGKLFF; DNA: TGTGCCAGCAGCGGAGTAGCAGGCCGATTCGGAAAACTGTTTTTT
V: TRBV6-6; D: TRBD1; size: medium-sized; J: TRBJ1-4; CDR3: CASSTGERKKLFF; DNA: TGTGCCAGCAGTACAGGGGAAAGGAAAAAACTGTTTTTT
V: TRBV4-2; D: TRBD2; size: NA; J: TRBJ2-3; CDR3: CASSQDVLAGITSTDTQYF; DNA: TGTGCCAGCAGCCAAGACGTCCTAGCGGGGATAACTAGCACAGATACGCAGTATTTT
V: TRBV6-6; D: NA; size: NA; J: TRBJ2-7; CDR3: CASSYFTQGEQYF; DNA: TGTGCCAGCAGTTACTTTACCCAGGGTGAGCAGTACTTC
V: TRBV29-1; D: TRBD1; size: NA; J: TRBJ2-5; CDR3: CSGGQAQAKTQYF; DNA: TGCAGCGGGGGACAGGCGCAGGCGAAGACCCAGTACTTC
V: TRBV5-5; D: TRBD2; size: NA; J: TRBJ2-3; CDR3: CASSPLSGITDTQYF; DNA: TGTGCCAGCAGTCCCCTTAGCGGGATCACAGATACGCAGTATTTT
V: TRBV2; D: NA; size: NA; J: TRBJ1-5; CDR3: CASSENRQIQPQHF; DNA: TGTGCCAGCAGTGAAAACCGCCAAATACAGCCCCAGCATTTT
V: TRBV6-5; D: NA; size: NA; J: TRBJ1-2; CDR3: CASRPQRLYGYTF; DNA: TGTGCCAGCAGACCACAACGATTATATGGCTACACCTTC
V: TRBV4-1; D: NA; size: NA; J: TRBJ1-2; CDR3: CASSQALSYTF; DNA: TGCGCCAGCAGCCAAGCTCTGAGCTACACCTTC
V: TRBV27; D: NA; size: NA; J: TRBJ1-1; CDR3: CASMPWGHTEAFF; DNA: TGTGCCAGCATGCCTTGGGGCCACACTGAAGCTTTCTTT
V: TRBV5-4; D: TRBD1; size: NA; J: TRBJ1-2; CDR3: CASSGTTGSAYGYTF; DNA: TGTGCCAGCAGCGGAACGACAGGGTCTGCCTATGGCTACACCTTC
V: TRBV5-1; D: NA; size: NA; J: TRBJ2-7; CDR3: CASSSPPGAASYEQYF; DNA: TGCGCCAGCAGCTCCCCTCCTGGGGCAGCTTCCTACGAGCAGTACTTC
V: TRBV5-4; D: TRBD2; size: NA; J: TRBJ2-1; CDR3: CASSSGTSFYEQFF; DNA: TGTGCCAGCAGCTCTGGGACTAGTTTCTATGAGCAGTTCTTC
V: TRBV7-2; D: TRBD1; size: once; J: TRBJ2-6; CDR3: CASSSKGTGGNAGANVLTF; DNA: TGTGCCAGCAGCTCGAAAGGGACAGGGGGTAACGCTGGGGCCAACGTCCTGACTTTC
V: TRBV7-2; D: NA; size: NA; J: TRBJ1-2; CDR3: CASSLKAGQSTGGYTF; DNA: TGTGCCAGCAGCTTAAAGGCCGGGCAATCGACGGGGGGCTACACCTTC
V: TRBV7-9; D: NA; size: NA; J: TRBJ2-5; CDR3: CASSSTQGPGETQYF; DNA: TGTGCCAGCAGCTCGACCCAGGGGCCAGGGGAGACCCAGTACTTC